The 18 T cell receptor beta chains reported below all come from one sample, sequenced in a study of OX40 agonist ivuxolimab in advanced cancers. Only in-frame clones appear in the TCRdb table, and some are missing; sequencing was by immunoSEQ multiplex PCR. The sample lists some 61,000 clones, roughly four fifths seen once, with roughly 1.5% in the top ten. The specimen comprised CD4+ or CD8+ T cells sorted from blood, sampled in a trial of the OX40 agonist ivuxolimab. Receptors were obtained from an adult with an advanced solid tumor such as melanoma, head and neck, liver or kidney cancer.

This chain links TRBV7-3 with TRBJ2-5; no reliable D call. Germline lookup yields CDR1 SGHTA and CDR2 FQGTGA. Trimming removed 0 bases at V and 4 bases at J, with 6 bases between. The CDR3 sequence is 13 residues long. CDR3 sequence reads: CASSLTRIETQYF. CDR3 DNA sequence: TGTGCCAGCAGCTTAACCAGGATAGAGACCCAGTACTTC.

This sequence joins TRBV28 and TRBJ2-5, with 8 bases lining up with TRBD1. Germline V gene data show CDR1 as MDHEN and CDR2 as SYDVKM. With V trimmed by 4 bases and J by 5 bases, 6 bases remained unmatched. The CDR3 contains 14 residues. The CDR3 sequence: CASSSQGAGETQYF. The DNA for the CDR3 is TGTGCCAGCAGTTCGCAGGGGGCAGGGGAGACCCAGTACTTC.

This clone has a single count. The V call is TRBV9, the J call TRBJ2-1; 12 bases align to TRBD1. Germline CDR1 reads SGDLS; CDR2 reads YYNGEE. CDR3 length: 14 residues. The V segment lost 4 bases and the J segment 9 bases; nucleotides outside the gene matches: 5. CDR3 sequence (DNA): TGTGCCAGCAGCCCCGGGACAGGGGGCGGTGAGCAGTTCTTC. It specifies CASSPGTGGGEQFF.

This clone has a handful of counts. The genes are TRBV30 and TRBJ1-1; D uncertain. There are 14 residues in the CDR3. Germline V gene sequence: CDR1 GTSNPN, CDR2 SVGIG (reference sequence). Trimming took off 2 bases at V and 0 bases at J, with 10 bases between the two ends. The CDR3 spells CAWSLLGLNTEAFF. The CDR3 DNA is TGTGCCTGGAGTCTGCTTGGTTTGAACACTGAAGCTTTCTTT.

This clone was seen only once. V usage is TRBV9 and J usage is TRBJ2-2; 9 positions match TRBD1. Germline assignment: CDR1 SGDLS and CDR2 YYNGEE. The CDR3 consists of 15 residues. The ends lost 3 bases at V and 6 bases at J; junction bases unmatched: 6. The CDR3 is CASSGPGQGAGELFF. CDR3 DNA: TGTGCCAGCAGCGGTCCGGGACAGGGTGCCGGGGAGCTGTTTTTT. Drawing the rest from reference TRBV9 and TRBJ2-2, the complete variable domain is DSGVTQTPKHLITATGQRVTLRCSPRSGDLSVYWYQQSLDQGLQFLIQYYNGEERAKGNILERFSAQQFPDLHSELNLSSLELGDSALYFCASSGPGQGAGELFFGEGSRLTVL.

Regarding this clone: The same CDR3 is also encoded by other DNA sequences in this sample. The chain has TRBV5-6 and TRBJ1-1; D unclear. Trimming shortened V by 0 bases and J by 3 bases, and 0 bases separated the two germline ends. This CDR3 region has 11 residues. CDR1 SGHDT and CDR2 YYEEEE come from the germline V gene. This CDR3 reads CASSLDTEAFF. The CDR3 bases are TGTGCCAGCAGCTTGGACACTGAAGCTTTCTTT.

The rearrangement links TRBV6-1 to TRBJ1-1, with D maybe TRBD1 (6 bases). The CDR3 runs to 15 residues. The V gene lost 11 bases and the J gene lost 0 bases, with 19 bases spanning the gap. CDR1 MNHNS and CDR2 SASEGT come from the germline V gene. The chain's CDR3 is CAGKTGFNLNTEAFF. The CDR3 DNA is TGTGCCGGAAAGACAGGTTTCAATTTGAACACTGAAGCTTTCTTT.

There are a few counts of this clone. This chain uses TRBV15 with TRBJ1-4, with D unresolved. Trimming removed 0 bases at V and 6 bases at J, with 8 bases between. The germline gives CDR1 LNHNV, CDR2 YYDKDF (reference sequence). The CDR3 extends over 14 amino acids. The CDR3 region has the DNA TGTGCCACCAGCAGAGATTCGGGTTATGAAAAACTGTTTTTT. Its protein product is CATSRDSGYEKLFF.

The chain links TRBV5-1 to TRBJ1-3; D not certain. Germline V CDR1 and CDR2: SGHRS, YFSETQ. This CDR3 spans 15 amino acids. The ends were cut back, 4 bases at V and 3 bases at J, with 14 bases in the middle. Here the CDR3 reads CASSPMAVIGNTIYF. The CDR3 DNA sequence: TGCGCCAGCAGCCCGATGGCGGTTATTGGAAACACCATATATTTT.

This clone appeared a few times. The chain couples TRBV6-5 to TRBJ1-1; D remains ambiguous. In germline, CDR1 is MNHEY, CDR2 SVGAGI. This CDR3 contains 16 residues. V dropped 4 bases and J dropped 0 bases, with 15 bases sitting between them. CDR3 sequence: CASSSRWPGVNTEAFF. For the CDR3, the DNA is TGTGCCAGCAGTTCGAGGTGGCCCGGGGTGAACACTGAAGCTTTCTTT.

Of note for this clone: One end of the junction is discordant with germline, which a read error may explain. The V and J genes are TRBV4-1 and TRBJ1-3; D is unresolved. This CDR3 contains 17 residues. Per germline, CDR1 MGHRA and CDR2 YSYEKL. Written as DNA, the CDR3 is TGCGCCAGCAGTCAAGGCGGGGTCTTAGGCTCTGGAAACACCATATATTTT. This codes for CASSQGGVLGSGNTIYF.

The chain recombines TRBV2 with TRBJ2-5, with 10 nucleotides matching TRBD1. Trimming took 3 bases from V and 5 from J; bases not matched to a gene: 3. The CDR3 is made up of 14 amino acids. Germline CDR1 and CDR2: SNHLY and FYNNEI. The CDR3 is CASSETGGGETQYF. CDR3 DNA: TGTGCCAGCAGTGAGACAGGGGGCGGGGAGACCCAGTACTTC.

The chain links TRBV30 to TRBJ1-1, with TRBD1 matching over 8 bases. CDR1 is GTSNPN, CDR2 SVGIG, per germline (reference sequence). The CDR3 has 13 amino acids. Losses at the gene ends were 1 base for V and 4 bases for J; bases not matched to a gene: 2. The CDR3 coding sequence is TGTGCCTGGAGTGGAACAGGGGGCACTGAAGCTTTCTTT. It encodes CAWSGTGGTEAFF.

This clone was seen more than once but under ten times. The gene calls are TRBV2 and TRBJ2-5; D remains ambiguous. Trimming removed 6 bases at V and 6 bases at J, with 5 bases between. The CDR3 is made up of 10 amino acids. Germline assignment: CDR1 SNHLY and CDR2 FYNNEI. CDR3 coding DNA: TGTGCCAGCAGGGAAAAGACCCAGTACTTC. Translated: CASREKTQYF.

In its sample, this clone was seen a few times. J is TRBJ2-2 and V is TRBV5-1; D is unclear. The CDR3 extends over 14 amino acids. Germline lookup yields CDR1 SGHRS and CDR2 YFSETQ. V was pared by 0 bases and J by 4 bases, with 7 bases between. As DNA, the CDR3 is TGCGCCAGCAGCTTGGCCAGAAGCACCGGGGAGCTGTTTTTT. It is translated as CASSLARSTGELFF.

This chain links TRBV7-9 with TRBJ2-1; unclear D gene. The V end was cut by 2 bases, the J end by 4 bases, with 9 bases between. CDR1 and CDR2 from the germline V gene are SEHNR and FQNEAQ (reference sequence). The CDR3 has 14 residues. CDR3 residues: CASSLSMGYNEQFF. The DNA of the CDR3 is TGTGCCAGCAGCTTATCGATGGGGTACAATGAGCAGTTCTTC.

The rearrangement uses TRBV14 and TRBJ2-2; TRBD1 agrees at 7 bases. CDR1 SGHDN and CDR2 FVKESK come from the germline V gene. The CDR3 runs 15 residues. V lost 4 bases, J lost 7 bases, and 9 bases stayed unmatched. This CDR3 is CASSRQGVSGGELFF. CDR3 sequence (DNA): TGTGCCAGCAGCCGGCAGGGGGTCTCTGGCGGGGAGCTGTTTTTT.

This rearrangement joins TRBV5-1 to TRBJ2-1; 7 positions match TRBD2. Germline loops: CDR1 SGHRS, CDR2 YFSETQ. With 5 bases clipped from V and 2 bases from J, the junction kept 13 bases outside the gene matches. There are 17 residues in the CDR3. The CDR3 nucleotides are TGCGCCAGCAGTTTCGAGTGGCGGGGACTACCCTACAATGAGCAGTTCTTC. Encoded protein: CASSFEWRGLPYNEQFF.